Each of the 25 T cell receptor beta chains below was sequenced from the same sample in a study of OX40 agonist ivuxolimab in advanced cancers. Receptor amplification or capture employed the immunoSEQ multiplex PCR assay. Sourced from immuneACCESS, this table was stored by TCRdb with only in-frame sequences that have V and J called. A share of the clones is absent; for the studies checked, an unresolved V gene accounts for under half, and the remainder has no known explanation. This sample gives just over 50,000 clones in total; around 77% of them show up just once. Around 2% of the sample is held by the ten biggest clonotypes. The specimen was CD4+ or CD8+ T cells sorted from blood, collected in a trial of the OX40 agonist ivuxolimab. The receptors derive from an adult with an advanced solid tumor such as melanoma, head and neck, liver or kidney cancer.

The rearrangement uses TRBV5-4 and TRBJ2-5, with 7 bases lining up with TRBD1. The CDR3 runs 14 residues. V dropped 4 bases and J dropped 1; count of bases not matched to a gene: 4. Germline V gene sequence: CDR1 SGHNT, CDR2 YYREEE (reference sequence). CDR3 sequence reads: CASSHNRGQETQYF. For the CDR3, the DNA is TGTGCCAGCAGCCACAACAGGGGCCAAGAGACCCAGTACTTC.

This CDR3 reads CASSELGGRWDEQFF. The CDR3 DNA follows: TGTGCCAGCAGTGAATTAGGCGGGAGGTGGGATGAGCAGTTCTTC. The V gene is TRBV6-1, the J gene TRBJ2-1; 8 nucleotides line up with TRBD2. V dropped 2 bases and J dropped 8; count of bases not matched to a gene: 8. CDR3 size: 15 residues. CDR1 is MNHNS and CDR2 is SASEGT in the germline V gene.

V and J are TRBV6-4 and TRBJ1-2; D possibly corresponds to TRBD1 (5 bases). Germline-derived CDR1 and CDR2 are MRHNA and SNTAGT. Trimming stripped 6 bases from V and 2 bases from J, with 16 bases between. The CDR3 loop spans 15 amino acids. CDR3 bases: TGTGCCAGCAGGCCCCCAGGGTGGCAAAACTATGGCTACACCTTC. Protein product: CASRPPGWQNYGYTF.

The chain uses TRBV12-5 and TRBJ1-5; D ambiguous. From germline, CDR1 is LGHNT and CDR2 FRNRAP. The ends were cut back, 8 bases at V and 0 bases at J, with 8 bases in the middle. This CDR3 spans 13 amino acids. CDR3 protein: CASSLNSNQPQHF. The CDR3 DNA reads as TGTGCTAGTTCACTTAATAGCAATCAGCCCCAGCATTTT.

V gene TRBV27 combines with J gene TRBJ1-5; 9 bases line up with TRBD1. The germline gives CDR1 MNHEY, CDR2 SMNVEV (reference sequence). J gave up 8 bases and V 2 bases, and 4 bases lay outside the gene matches. The CDR3 is made up of 14 amino acids. The CDR3 DNA follows: TGTGCCAGCAGTTTAGACAGGGGGGGGGAGCCCCAGCATTTT. Amino acids: CASSLDRGGEPQHF.

This clone was recorded once. J is TRBJ2-3 and V is TRBV4-1; the D gene is possibly TRBD2 (6 bases). The V gene lost 4 bases and the J gene lost 4 bases, with 21 bases spanning the gap. CDR3 length: 17 residues. Germline CDR1 and CDR2: MGHRA and YSYEKL. The CDR3 coding sequence is TGCGCCAGCAGCCTGAGTGGGTCAGGCGGGAAGGCAGATACGCAGTATTTT. Protein sequence: CASSLSGSGGKADTQYF.

CDR3 nucleotides: TGTGCCAGCAGTGGGCGGGAGACCCAGTACTTC. Translation: CASSGRETQYF. The chain links TRBV4-2 to TRBJ2-5, with D uncertain. V lost 6 bases, J lost 5 bases, and 7 bases lay in between. Germline loops: CDR1 LGHNA, CDR2 YNFKEQ. CDR3 length equals 11 residues.

This clone was observed a few times. This rearrangement joins TRBV7-2 to TRBJ1-6; D call uncertain. Trimming pared 5 bases from V and 13 bases from J, leaving 15 bases between. The CDR3 consists of 13 residues. Germline-derived CDR1 and CDR2 are SGHTA and FQGNSA. CDR3 loop: CASSPTKDHPLHF. The CDR3 DNA is TGTGCCAGCAGCCCGACAAAGGATCACCCCCTCCACTTT.

The chain carries TRBV28 and TRBJ2-5; the D is unclear. The CDR3 runs 10 residues. Germline CDR1 and CDR2: MDHEN and SYDVKM. Trimming pared 8 bases from V and 5 bases from J, leaving 6 bases between. The CDR3 sequence is CASGRETQYF. For the CDR3, the DNA is TGTGCCAGCGGGCGGGAGACCCAGTACTTC. The full variable domain, in which reference TRBV28 and TRBJ2-5 provide the parts outside the CDR3, is DVKVTQSSRYLVKRTGEKVFLECVQDMDHENMFWYRQDPGLGLRLIYFSYDVKMKEKGDIPEGYSVSREKKERFSLILESASTNQTSMYLCASGRETQYFGPGTRLLVL.

This clone showed up just once. This chain links TRBV5-4 with TRBJ2-6, with 8 bases lining up with TRBD1. Trimming took 7 bases from V and 4 from J; bases not matched to a gene: 4. The germline CDR1 and CDR2 sequences are SGHNT and YYREEE (reference sequence). This CDR3 has 14 amino acids. The CDR3 region has the DNA TGTGCCAGCCACAGGGGGTACGGGGCCAACGTCCTGACTTTC. Translating gives CASHRGYGANVLTF.

V is TRBV5-4 and J is TRBJ2-6; no firm D call. There are 15 residues in the CDR3. V dropped 1 base and J dropped 4 bases, with 9 bases sitting between them. Germline V lookup: CDR1 SGHNT, CDR2 YYREEE (reference sequence). CDR3 amino acids: CASSLRSNGANVLTF. In nucleotides, the CDR3 is TGTGCCAGCAGCTTGAGGAGTAACGGGGCCAACGTCCTGACTTTC.

The chain has TRBV28 and TRBJ2-7, with D possibly being TRBD1 or TRBD2 (5 bases each). CDR3 length equals 13 residues. Trimming removed 3 bases at V and 7 bases at J, with 13 bases between. CDR1 is MDHEN and CDR2 is SYDVKM in the germline V gene. Here the CDR3 reads CASSLGPVREQYF. CDR3 nucleotides: TGTGCCAGCAGTTTGGGACCCGTACGGGAGCAGTACTTC.

The gene calls are TRBV6-1 and TRBJ1-2; D might be TRBD1 (6 bases). The CDR3 is 13 residues long. Germline V gene data show CDR1 as MNHNS and CDR2 as SASEGT. Trimming took 3 bases from V and 6 from J, leaving 11 bases between them. CDR3 loop: CASSDFQGHGYTF. CDR3 sequence (DNA): TGTGCCAGCAGTGATTTCCAGGGGCATGGCTACACCTTC.

This chain uses TRBV4-1 with TRBJ1-2, with D possibly TRBD1 on 5 matching bases. The CDR3 loop spans 14 amino acids. The ends were cut back, 6 bases at V and 7 bases at J, with 18 bases in the middle. The V gene's germline CDR1 is MGHRA and CDR2 YSYEKL. CDR3 nucleotides: TGCGCCAGCAGACGACTCGGACGGGACTCTGGCTACACCTTC. Translation gives CASRRLGRDSGYTF.

In DNA form, the CDR3 reads TGTGCCAGCAGGCAGGCAGGGGATGAAAAACTGTTTTTT. It encodes CASRQAGDEKLFF. The chain employs TRBV6-5 and TRBJ1-4; possible D gene TRBD1, 6 bases. The CDR3 consists of 13 residues. Germline assignment: CDR1 MNHEY and CDR2 SVGAGI. Trimming pared 6 bases from V and 6 bases from J, leaving 11 bases between.

The count of this clone is one. This chain connects TRBV7-9 to TRBJ1-1; D remains unclear. V lost 0 bases, J lost 7 bases, and 12 bases lay in between. The CDR3 has 14 residues. CDR1 and CDR2 from the germline V gene are SEHNR and FQNEAQ (reference sequence). Written as DNA, the CDR3 is TGTGCCAGCAGCTTAGCGGGTAAGGTGGATGAAGCTTTCTTT. It is translated as CASSLAGKVDEAFF.

V usage is TRBV10-1 and J usage is TRBJ2-3; 8 nucleotides agree with TRBD2. J lost 4 bases, V lost 4 bases, and 7 bases had no gene match. Germline V gene data show CDR1 as WNHNN and CDR2 as SYGVQD (reference sequence). The CDR3 runs to 15 residues. The CDR3 DNA reads as TGCGCCAGCAGTGGAAGCGGGAGTTTTGCAGATACGCAGTATTTT. Translation gives CASSGSGSFADTQYF.

This clone was found a few times. The chain has TRBV25-1 and TRBJ2-7; 13 positions agree with TRBD2. The length of the CDR3 is 15 residues. V lost 3 bases to trimming and J lost 10 bases; unmatched junction nucleotides: 9. Germline CDR1 MGHDK, CDR2 SYGVNS. The CDR3: CASSDLRLAGGRQYF. In DNA, the CDR3 is TGTGCCAGCAGTGACTTGAGACTAGCGGGAGGCCGCCAGTACTTC.

V usage is TRBV7-9 and J usage is TRBJ1-1, with D perhaps TRBD1 (5 bases). Trimming cost V 1 base and J 1 base, with 13 bases left between them. CDR1 is SEHNR and CDR2 is FQNEAQ in the germline V gene (reference sequence). The length of the CDR3 is 16 residues. CDR3 loop: CASSLGIGTANTEAFF. CDR3 DNA: TGTGCCAGCAGCTTAGGTATCGGGACGGCGAACACTGAAGCTTTCTTT.

The genes are TRBV5-1 and TRBJ2-1; a possible D gene is TRBD2 (5 bases). This CDR3 region has 15 residues. CDR1 is SGHRS and CDR2 is YFSETQ in the germline V gene. The V end was cut by 2 bases, the J end by 1 base, with 10 bases between. The CDR3 DNA reads as TGCGCCAGCAGCTTAGAGGGAGAGTCCTACAATGAGCAGTTCTTC. It specifies CASSLEGESYNEQFF. The complete variable domain, with remaining parts taken from reference TRBV5-1 and TRBJ2-1, reads KAGVTQTPRYLIKTRGQQVTLSCSPISGHRSVSWYQQTPGQGLQFLFEYFSETQRNKGNFPGRFSGRQFSNSRSEMNVSTLELGDSALYLCASSLEGESYNEQFFGPGTRLTVL.

V gene TRBV4-1 combines with J gene TRBJ1-2, with D unresolved. The CDR3 is 15 residues long. In germline, CDR1 is MGHRA, CDR2 YSYEKL. V was clipped by 1 base and J by 0 bases, with 9 bases between them. In DNA form, the CDR3 reads TGCGCCAGCAGCCAAGGGGAGAGAGCTAACTATGGCTACACCTTC. This gives the protein CASSQGERANYGYTF.

V gene TRBV25-1 combines with J gene TRBJ1-2; unclear D gene. CDR3 length equals 12 residues. The V end lost 5 bases, the J end lost 0 bases, and 4 bases lay between the germline ends. Germline CDR1 and CDR2: MGHDK and SYGVNS. In nucleotides, the CDR3 is TGTGCCAGCAGTCTTGCTAACTATGGCTACACCTTC. Amino acids: CASSLANYGYTF.

The V and J genes are TRBV7-6 and TRBJ2-3; D not resolved. With 4 bases removed from V and 0 bases from J, the gap between germline ends came to 11 bases. Per germline, CDR1 SGHVS and CDR2 FNYEAQ. The CDR3 is 15 residues long. For the CDR3, the DNA is TGTGCCAGCAGCTCAAAGACCTTTAGCACAGATACGCAGTATTTT. Its translation: CASSSKTFSTDTQYF.

This clone was counted a few times. The CDR3 DNA follows: TGCGCCAGCAGCCACGGGTTGGTGACTAGATACTACAATGAGCAGTTCTTC. Amino acids: CASSHGLVTRYYNEQFF. The chain links TRBV4-1 to TRBJ2-1; a weak D match, TRBD2 (6 bases). The CDR3 extends over 17 amino acids. Germline V CDR1 and CDR2: MGHRA, YSYEKL. Trimming cost V 3 bases and J 3 bases, with 18 bases left between them.

The rearrangement uses TRBV28 and TRBJ2-7, with 9 positions matching TRBD2. V lost 4 bases, J lost 5 bases, and 12 bases stayed unmatched. The CDR3 runs to 16 residues. Germline-derived CDR1 and CDR2 are MDHEN and SYDVKM. The CDR3 nucleotides are TGTGCCAGCAGTTCCCCTGGAAGCGGGAGGAGTGACGAGCAGTACTTC. Its translation is CASSSPGSGRSDEQYF.